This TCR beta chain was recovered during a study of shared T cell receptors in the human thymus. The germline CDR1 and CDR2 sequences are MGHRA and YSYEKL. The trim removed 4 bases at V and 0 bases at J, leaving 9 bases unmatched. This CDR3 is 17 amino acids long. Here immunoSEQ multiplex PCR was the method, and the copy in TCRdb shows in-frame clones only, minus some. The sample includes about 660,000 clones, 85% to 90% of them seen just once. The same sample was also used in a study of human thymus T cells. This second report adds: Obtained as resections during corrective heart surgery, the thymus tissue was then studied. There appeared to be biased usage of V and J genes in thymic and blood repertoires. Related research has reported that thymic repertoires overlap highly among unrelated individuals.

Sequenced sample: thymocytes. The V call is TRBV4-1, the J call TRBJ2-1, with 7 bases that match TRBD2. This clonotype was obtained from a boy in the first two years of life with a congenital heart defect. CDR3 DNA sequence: TGCGCCAGCAGCCTCGCTACTAGCGTGAGCTCCTACAATGAGCAGTTCTTC. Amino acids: CASSLATSVSSYNEQFF.